One and the same sample provided the 21 T cell receptor beta chains below, sequenced in a study of T cells in Graves' hyperthyroidism and ophthalmopathy. It was RNA transcripts that yielded the amplified TCR beta CDR3 regions. Carried out on the TCR CDR3, a first-round RT-PCR used the HTBI primer set. One entry per CDR3 protein results from TCRdb running MiXCR on the multiplex PCR reads. The table lists a few hundred thousand distinct CDR3 sequences, under 15% of them singletons. Specimen: blood. These receptors all stem from a woman younger than 30 with Graves' hyperthyroidism.

The table lists this clonotype with a count of one. This may be a read error: a much more frequent sequence differs by one nucleotide. This is likely a read error, given that the CDR3 carries no conserved phenylalanine or tryptophan at its end. This chain uses TRBV14 with TRBJ2-5; tentative D call: TRBD2 (6 bases). V was clipped by 4 bases and J by 0 bases, with 18 bases between them. CDR1 SGHDN and CDR2 FVKESK come from the germline V gene. This CDR3 region has 17 residues. The CDR3 bases are TGTGCCAGCAGCCGCGTCGGGGGTGGCTGGAACCAAGAGACCCAGTACTTA. This translates into CASSRVGGGWNQETQYL.

The table lists this clonotype with many counts. The chain combines TRBV12-3 or TRBV12-4 with TRBJ1-2; D uncertain. V was shortened by 0 bases and J by 1 base, with 9 bases between the two germline ends. This CDR3 comprises 15 residues. CDR3 nucleotide sequence: TGTGCCAGCAGTTTAGCGGACGGCATTAACTATGGCTACACCTTC. Its protein is CASSLADGINYGYTF.

V and J are TRBV9 and TRBJ2-1; TRBD2 agrees at 7 bases. The V gene's germline CDR1 is SGDLS and CDR2 YYNGEE. The CDR3 contains 14 residues. V dropped 0 bases and J dropped 8; count of bases not matched to a gene: 5. CDR3 DNA: TGTGCCAGCAGCGTAGATCCGGGGGGTCATGAGCAGTTCTTC. This gives the protein CASSVDPGGHEQFF.

This clonotype was counted ten times or more. A junction end diverges from the germline sequence, so it may reflect a read error. This chain connects TRBV11-2 to TRBJ1-2; D is unresolved. The CDR3 is made up of 13 amino acids. Per germline, CDR1 SGHAT and CDR2 FQNNGV. The CDR3 region is CASSVDSLELYTF. The CDR3 DNA is TGTGCCAGCAGCGTAGACTCGCTAGAGCTGTACACCTTC. The full variable domain, completed using reference TRBV11-2 and TRBJ1-2, is EAGVAQSPRYKIIEKRQSVAFWCNPISGHATLYWYQQILGQGPKLLIQFQNNGVVDDSQLPKDRFSAERLKGVDSTLKIQPAKLEDSAVYLCASSVDSLELYTFGSGTRLTVV.

The V gene is TRBV11-1, the J gene TRBJ2-5; 8 bases are a match to TRBD2. The CDR3 runs to 15 residues. J was trimmed by 5 bases and V by 5 bases; bases with no gene match: 10. Germline V gives CDR1 SGHAT, CDR2 FQDESV (reference sequence). The CDR3 is CASSTGRGGWETQYF. CDR3 nucleotide sequence: TGTGCCAGCAGCACCGGCCGGGGGGGTTGGGAGACCCAGTACTTC.

This clonotype occurred a few times. Being one base from a much bigger clone, this may be a read error. The chain combines TRBV12-3 or TRBV12-4 with TRBJ1-2; 7 bases are shared with TRBD1. J gave up 4 bases and V 7 bases, and 6 bases lay outside the gene matches. The CDR3 loop spans 13 amino acids. CDR3 protein: CASKLDRAYGYTF. In DNA form, the CDR3 reads TGTGCCAGCAAATTAGACAGGGCCTATGGCTACACCTTC.

The chain links TRBV28 to TRBJ2-1; TRBD1 matches 8 bases. J was trimmed by 7 bases and V by 6 bases; bases with no gene match: 8. Germline CDR1 MDHEN, CDR2 SYDVKM. The CDR3 has 14 amino acids. The CDR3 sequence is CASRGDRGINEQFF. The CDR3 nucleotides are TGTGCCAGCAGGGGTGACAGGGGCATAAATGAGCAGTTCTTC. Using reference TRBV28 and TRBJ2-1 for the parts outside the CDR3, the full variable domain is DVKVTQSSRYLVKRTGEKVFLECVQDMDHENMFWYRQDPGLGLRLIYFSYDVKMKEKGDIPEGYSVSREKKERFSLILESASTNQTSMYLCASRGDRGINEQFFGPGTRLTVL.

With regard to this clonotype: This clone may be a read error of a much larger clone one base away. The chain combines TRBV5-4 with TRBJ2-3; 16 nucleotides match TRBD2. This CDR3 spans 17 amino acids. Germline V lookup: CDR1 SGHNT, CDR2 YYREEE (reference sequence). CDR3 region: CASSSGLAGGYTDTQCF. CDR3 nucleotides: TGTGCCAGCAGCTCGGGACTAGCGGGAGGGTACACAGATACGCAGTGTTTT.

The V and J genes are TRBV6-4 and TRBJ2-2; D may be TRBD1 (5 bases). The V gene's germline CDR1 is MRHNA and CDR2 SNTAGT. The CDR3 has 12 amino acids. V lost 8 bases and J 6 bases, leaving 10 bases between the germline ends. CDR3 nucleotide sequence: TGTGCCAGCGGACAAGGGGCCGGGGAGCTGTTTTTT. As protein: CASGQGAGELFF.

The chain is built from TRBV6-1 and TRBJ2-7; D possibly uses TRBD1 or TRBD2 (5 bases each). Per germline, CDR1 MNHNS and CDR2 SASEGT. V gave up 7 bases and J gave up 5 bases, with 15 bases separating them. This CDR3 has 13 amino acids. Here the CDR3 DNA reads TGTGCCAGCACCCGTGGGGGTGCCCACGAGCAGTACTTC. Protein: CASTRGGAHEQYF.

This clonotype was counted at least ten times. The chain carries TRBV10-3 and TRBJ2-5, with 11 positions matching TRBD1. V lost 2 bases to trimming and J lost 5 bases; unmatched junction nucleotides: 4. This CDR3 region has 15 residues. CDR1 is ENHRY and CDR2 is SYGVKD in the germline V gene. The CDR3 region is CAISEGQGARETQYF. CDR3 in DNA: TGTGCCATCAGTGAGGGACAGGGGGCAAGGGAGACCCAGTACTTC.

This clonotype was counted between two and nine times. This chain joins TRBV20-1 and TRBJ1-4; D may be TRBD1 (5 bases). Germline lookup yields CDR1 DFQATT and CDR2 SNEGSKA (reference sequence). CDR3 size: 12 residues. Trimming left V 3 bases short and J 10 bases short, with 12 bases between. CDR3: CSASPGGTKLFF. CDR3 nucleotide sequence: TGCAGTGCTAGTCCCGGGGGGACAAAACTGTTTTTT.

At least ten counts were recorded for this clonotype. The gene calls are TRBV28 and TRBJ2-7; no clear D. V lost 5 bases, J lost 0 bases, and 14 bases lay in between. This CDR3 spans 15 amino acids. Per the germline V gene, CDR1 is MDHEN and CDR2 is SYDVKM. CDR3 in DNA: TGTGCCAGCAGTGAATCAGGTCGGAGCTCCTACGAGCAGTACTTC. It specifies CASSESGRSSYEQYF. The variable domain in full, with the rest retrieved from reference TRBV28 and TRBJ2-7, is DVKVTQSSRYLVKRTGEKVFLECVQDMDHENMFWYRQDPGLGLRLIYFSYDVKMKEKGDIPEGYSVSREKKERFSLILESASTNQTSMYLCASSESGRSSYEQYFGPGTRLTVT.

This clonotype has ten or more counts. Compared with germline, one end of the junction differs, possibly owing to a read error. The rearrangement joins TRBV7-3 to TRBJ2-1, with D possibly TRBD2 on 6 matching bases. The CDR3 runs 15 residues. Germline V lookup: CDR1 SGHTA, CDR2 FQGTGA. The CDR3 here is CASSLSPGGYSEQFF. The CDR3 coding sequence is TGTGCCAGCAGCTTATCCCCCGGGGGTTACAGTGAGCAGTTCTTC.

In its sample, this clonotype was seen many times. The V call is TRBV11-2, the J call TRBJ2-3, with 12 nucleotides matching TRBD2. This CDR3 region has 20 residues. V was pared by 3 bases and J by 0 bases, with 13 bases of the junction left unmatched. CDR1 and CDR2 (germline): SGHAT, FQNNGV. The CDR3 coding sequence is TGTGCCAGCAGCTTTGGGGGGGGACTAGCGGGCCAGGGCAGCACAGATACGCAGTATTTT. Its protein is CASSFGGGLAGQGSTDTQYF. The whole variable domain, remainder taken from reference TRBV11-2 and TRBJ2-3, is EAGVAQSPRYKIIEKRQSVAFWCNPISGHATLYWYQQILGQGPKLLIQFQNNGVVDDSQLPKDRFSAERLKGVDSTLKIQPAKLEDSAVYLCASSFGGGLAGQGSTDTQYFGPGTRLTVL.

This clonotype occurred many times. The chain combines TRBV12-5 with TRBJ2-1; a weak D match, TRBD2 (6 bases). Germline V gene data show CDR1 as LGHNT and CDR2 as FRNRAP. The CDR3 totals 16 residues. V lost 5 bases and J lost 0, with 14 bases in between. CDR3 residues: CASGTKRGNSYNEQFF. The CDR3 DNA is TGTGCTAGTGGTACTAAACGCGGGAACTCCTACAATGAGCAGTTCTTC.

This clonotype was counted ten times or more. V usage is TRBV12-3 or TRBV12-4 and J usage is TRBJ2-5; no firm D call. V gave up 2 bases and J gave up 1 base, with 5 bases separating them. The CDR3 totals 13 residues. The CDR3 reads CASSLTLQETQYF. In DNA, the CDR3 is TGTGCCAGCAGTTTAACCCTCCAAGAGACCCAGTACTTC.

This clonotype was found many times. The genes are TRBV14 and TRBJ2-2; 9 nucleotides line up with TRBD1. Germline lookup yields CDR1 SGHDN and CDR2 FVKESK. V was clipped by 0 bases and J by 5 bases; unmatched bases: 7. The CDR3 consists of 17 residues. CDR3 bases: TGTGCCAGCAGCCAAGATCTGGGACAGGGTTGGACCGGGGAGCTGTTTTTT. Its translation: CASSQDLGQGWTGELFF.

In its sample, this clonotype was seen a few times. For the CDR3, the DNA is TGTGCCAGCAGCTTAGGGCAGCTCTACAATGAGCAGTTCTTC. As protein: CASSLGQLYNEQFF. V is TRBV7-9 and J is TRBJ2-1; D is unclear. The V end was cut by 1 base, the J end by 3 bases, with 7 bases between. This CDR3 comprises 14 residues. Germline-derived CDR1 and CDR2 are SEHNR and FQNEAQ (reference sequence).

This clonotype was detected many times. V and J are TRBV30 and TRBJ2-1; no clear D. The germline gives CDR1 GTSNPN, CDR2 SVGIG (reference sequence). Trimming pared 1 base from V and 8 bases from J, leaving 9 bases between. The CDR3 extends over 12 amino acids. The CDR3 region is CAWSGPPDEQFF. CDR3 in DNA: TGTGCCTGGAGTGGCCCGCCTGATGAGCAGTTCTTC.

This clonotype was seen repeatedly, ten times or more. The chain joins TRBV2 to TRBJ2-7; 8 bases match TRBD1. The trim removed 6 bases at V and 2 bases at J, leaving 6 bases unmatched. The length of the CDR3 is 14 residues. Germline-derived CDR1 and CDR2 are SNHLY and FYNNEI. DNA for the CDR3: TGTGCCAGCAGCCGGGACAGGATGACCTACGAGCAGTACTTC. This gives the protein CASSRDRMTYEQYF.